The clone carrying this T cell receptor (beta chain) was picked up many times. These data belong to a study of T cells in Graves' hyperthyroidism and ophthalmopathy. It was RNA transcripts that yielded the amplified TCR beta CDR3 regions. HTBI primers were used for first-round RT-PCR of the TCR CDR3. One entry per CDR3 protein, called by TCRdb with MiXCR from the multiplex PCR reads. The sample has about 700,000 distinct CDR3 sequences; less than 15% are singletons. Deletions cut 3 bases from V and 5 bases from J, with 12 bases between. The CDR3 loop spans 14 amino acids. The V and J genes are TRBV12-3 or TRBV12-4 and TRBJ2-3; the D is unclear. The sample consisted of blood. This sequence was found in a woman between 18 and 29 years old with Graves' hyperthyroidism. Here the CDR3 reads CASSLASLQDTQYF. The CDR3 nucleotides are TGTGCCAGCAGTTTGGCTTCCCTACAAGATACGCAGTATTTT.